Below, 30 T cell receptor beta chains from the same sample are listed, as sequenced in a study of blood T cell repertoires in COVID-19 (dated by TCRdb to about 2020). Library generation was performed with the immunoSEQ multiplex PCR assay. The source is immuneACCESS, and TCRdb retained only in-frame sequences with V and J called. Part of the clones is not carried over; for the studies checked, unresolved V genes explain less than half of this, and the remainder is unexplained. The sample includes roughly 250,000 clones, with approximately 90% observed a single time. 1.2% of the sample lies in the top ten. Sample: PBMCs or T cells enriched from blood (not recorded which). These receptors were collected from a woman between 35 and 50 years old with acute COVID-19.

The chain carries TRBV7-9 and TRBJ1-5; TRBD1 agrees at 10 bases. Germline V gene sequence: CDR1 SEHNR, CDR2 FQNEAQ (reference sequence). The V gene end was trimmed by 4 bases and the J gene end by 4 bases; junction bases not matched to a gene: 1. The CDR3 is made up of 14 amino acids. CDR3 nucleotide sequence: TGTGCCAGCAGCTGGGGACAGGGGAATCAGCCCCAGCATTTT. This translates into CASSWGQGNQPQHF. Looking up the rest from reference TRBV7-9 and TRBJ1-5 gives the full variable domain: DTGVSQNPRHKITKRGQNVTFRCDPISEHNRLYWYRQTLGQGPEFLTYFQNEAQLEKSRLLSDRFSAERPKGSFSTLEIQRTEQGDSAMYLCASSWGQGNQPQHFGDGTRLSIL.

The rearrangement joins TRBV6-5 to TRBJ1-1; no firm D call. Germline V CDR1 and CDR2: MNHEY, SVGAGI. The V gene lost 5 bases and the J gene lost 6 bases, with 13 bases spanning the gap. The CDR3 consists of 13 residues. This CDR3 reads CASSTLLMAEAFF. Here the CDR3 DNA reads TGTGCCAGCAGTACCCTATTAATGGCTGAAGCTTTCTTT.

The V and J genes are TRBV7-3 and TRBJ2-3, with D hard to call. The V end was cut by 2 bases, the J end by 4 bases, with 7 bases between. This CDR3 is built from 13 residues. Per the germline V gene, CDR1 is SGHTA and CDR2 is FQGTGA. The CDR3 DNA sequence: TGTGCCAGCAGCTTACGAGGTTCAGATACGCAGTATTTT. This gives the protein CASSLRGSDTQYF.

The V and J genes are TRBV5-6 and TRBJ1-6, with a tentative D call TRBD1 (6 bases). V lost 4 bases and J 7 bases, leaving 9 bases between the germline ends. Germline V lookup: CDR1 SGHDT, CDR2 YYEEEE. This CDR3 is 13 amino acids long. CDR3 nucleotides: TGTGCCAGCAGCCGGACAGTAAATTCACCCCTCCACTTT. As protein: CASSRTVNSPLHF.

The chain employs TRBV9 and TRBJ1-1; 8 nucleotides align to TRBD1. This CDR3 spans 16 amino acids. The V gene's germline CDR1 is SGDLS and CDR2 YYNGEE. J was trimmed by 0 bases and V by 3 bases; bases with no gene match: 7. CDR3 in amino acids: CASSGRGQVMNTEAFF. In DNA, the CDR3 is TGTGCCAGCAGCGGGAGGGGACAGGTAATGAACACTGAAGCTTTCTTT.

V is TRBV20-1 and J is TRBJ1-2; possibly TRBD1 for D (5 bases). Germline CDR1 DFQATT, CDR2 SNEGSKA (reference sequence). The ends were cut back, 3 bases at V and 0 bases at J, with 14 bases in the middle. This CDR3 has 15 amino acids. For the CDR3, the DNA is TGCAGTGCTAGTAATTTCAGGGAACCTAACTATGGCTACACCTTC. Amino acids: CSASNFREPNYGYTF.

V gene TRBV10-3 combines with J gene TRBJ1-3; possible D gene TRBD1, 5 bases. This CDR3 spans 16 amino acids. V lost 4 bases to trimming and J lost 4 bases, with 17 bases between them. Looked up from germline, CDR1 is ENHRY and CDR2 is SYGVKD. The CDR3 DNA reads TGTGCCATCAGTGGTACGAGGGGACTATCAGGAAACACCATATATTTT. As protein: CAISGTRGLSGNTIYF.

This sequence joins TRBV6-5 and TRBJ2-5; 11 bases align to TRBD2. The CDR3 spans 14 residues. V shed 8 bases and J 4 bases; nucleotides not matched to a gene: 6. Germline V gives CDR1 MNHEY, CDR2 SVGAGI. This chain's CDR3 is CASSSGRWAETQYF. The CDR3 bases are TGTGCCAGCTCTAGCGGGAGGTGGGCAGAGACCCAGTACTTC.

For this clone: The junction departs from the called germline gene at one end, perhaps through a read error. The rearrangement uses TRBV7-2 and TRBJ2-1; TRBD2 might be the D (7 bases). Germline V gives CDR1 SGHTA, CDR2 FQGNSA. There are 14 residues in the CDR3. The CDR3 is CASRLVGGGYEQFF. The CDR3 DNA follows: TGTGCCAGCAGATTAGTGGGGGGGGGCTATGAGCAGTTCTTC. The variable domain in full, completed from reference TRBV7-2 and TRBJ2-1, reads GAGVSQSPSNKVTEKGKDVELRCDPISGHTALYWYRQSLGQGLEFLIYFQGNSAPDKSGLPSDRFSAERTGGSVSTLTIQRTQQEDSAVYLCASRLVGGGYEQFFGPGTRLTVL.

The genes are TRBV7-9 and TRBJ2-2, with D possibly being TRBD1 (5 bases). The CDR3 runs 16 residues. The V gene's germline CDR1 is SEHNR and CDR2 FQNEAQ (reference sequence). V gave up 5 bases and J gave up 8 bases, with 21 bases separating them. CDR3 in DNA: TGTGCCAGCAGCACCGCCTTAGGTTTGGGGCCTGGGGAGCTGTTTTTT. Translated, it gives CASSTALGLGPGELFF.

The CDR3 region has the DNA TGTGCCAGTAGCCCCAACAGGGAAACGGGTGAGCAGTTCTTC. It is translated as CASSPNRETGEQFF. The chain uses TRBV19 and TRBJ2-1, with D perhaps matching TRBD1 (6 bases). The CDR3 runs to 14 residues. The germline gives CDR1 LNHDA, CDR2 SQIVND (reference sequence). Trimming stripped 6 bases from V and 9 bases from J, with 18 bases between. Drawing the rest from reference TRBV19 and TRBJ2-1, the complete variable domain is DGGITQSPKYLFRKEGQNVTLSCEQNLNHDAMYWYRQDPGQGLRLIYYSQIVNDFQKGDIAEGYSVSREKKESFPLTVTSAQKNPTAFYLCASSPNRETGEQFFGPGTRLTVL.

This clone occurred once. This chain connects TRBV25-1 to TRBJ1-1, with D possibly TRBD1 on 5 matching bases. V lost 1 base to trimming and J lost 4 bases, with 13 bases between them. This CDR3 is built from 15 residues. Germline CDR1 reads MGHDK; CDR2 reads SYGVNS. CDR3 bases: TGTGCCAGCAGTGAATGGGTGGGGCCGTCCACTGAAGCTTTCTTT. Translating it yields CASSEWVGPSTEAFF.

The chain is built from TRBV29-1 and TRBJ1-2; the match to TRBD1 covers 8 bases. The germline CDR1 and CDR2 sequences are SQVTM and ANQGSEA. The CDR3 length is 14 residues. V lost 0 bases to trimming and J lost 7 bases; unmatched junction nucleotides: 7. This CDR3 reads CSVEENIGQGGYTF. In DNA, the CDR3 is TGCAGCGTTGAAGAAAATATAGGACAGGGTGGCTACACCTTC.

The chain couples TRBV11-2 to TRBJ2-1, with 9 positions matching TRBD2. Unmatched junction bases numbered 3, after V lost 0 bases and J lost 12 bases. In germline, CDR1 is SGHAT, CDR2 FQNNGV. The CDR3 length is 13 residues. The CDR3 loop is CASSLDRAGGQFF. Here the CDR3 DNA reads TGTGCCAGCAGCTTAGATCGAGCGGGAGGGCAGTTCTTC.

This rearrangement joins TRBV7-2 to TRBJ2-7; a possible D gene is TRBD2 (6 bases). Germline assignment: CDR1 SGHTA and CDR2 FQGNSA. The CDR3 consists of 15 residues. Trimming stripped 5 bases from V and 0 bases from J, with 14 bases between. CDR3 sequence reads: CASSPSAQSSYEQYV. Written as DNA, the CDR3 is TGTGCCAGCAGCCCTAGCGCTCAGAGCTCCTACGAGCAGTACGTC.

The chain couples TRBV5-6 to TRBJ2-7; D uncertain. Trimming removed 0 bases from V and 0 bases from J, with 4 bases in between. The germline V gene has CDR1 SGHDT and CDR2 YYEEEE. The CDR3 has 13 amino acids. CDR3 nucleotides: TGTGCCAGCAGCTTGGTCAGCTCCTACGAGCAGTACTTC. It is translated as CASSLVSSYEQYF.

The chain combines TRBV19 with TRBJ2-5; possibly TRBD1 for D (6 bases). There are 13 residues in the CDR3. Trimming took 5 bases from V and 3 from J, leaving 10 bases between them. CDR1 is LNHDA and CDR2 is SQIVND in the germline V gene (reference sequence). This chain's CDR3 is CASSPRDKETQYF. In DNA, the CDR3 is TGTGCCAGTAGTCCCCGGGACAAAGAGACCCAGTACTTC.

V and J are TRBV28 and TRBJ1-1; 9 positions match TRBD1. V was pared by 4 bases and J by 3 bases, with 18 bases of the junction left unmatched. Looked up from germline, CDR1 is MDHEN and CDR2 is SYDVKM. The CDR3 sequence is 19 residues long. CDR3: CASSSIKPDTGGWDTEAFF. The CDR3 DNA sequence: TGTGCCAGCAGTTCAATCAAACCAGATACAGGGGGCTGGGACACTGAAGCTTTCTTT.

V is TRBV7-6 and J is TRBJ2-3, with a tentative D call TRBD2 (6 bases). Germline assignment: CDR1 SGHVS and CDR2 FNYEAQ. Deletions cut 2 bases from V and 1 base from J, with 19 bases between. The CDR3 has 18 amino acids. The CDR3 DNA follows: TGTGCCAGCAGCTTATGGAGGGGTACTGCTAGCGGCACAGATACGCAGTATTTT. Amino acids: CASSLWRGTASGTDTQYF.

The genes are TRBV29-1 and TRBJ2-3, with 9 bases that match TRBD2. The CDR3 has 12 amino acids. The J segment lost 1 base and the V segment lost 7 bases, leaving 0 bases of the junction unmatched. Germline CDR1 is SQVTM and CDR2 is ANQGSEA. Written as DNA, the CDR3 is TGCAGCGAGCGGGAGGGCACAGATACGCAGTATTTT. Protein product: CSEREGTDTQYF.

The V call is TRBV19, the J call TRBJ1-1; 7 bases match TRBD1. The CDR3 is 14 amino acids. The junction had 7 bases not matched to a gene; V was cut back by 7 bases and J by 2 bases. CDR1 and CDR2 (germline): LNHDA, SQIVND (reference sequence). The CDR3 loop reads CASTPGQTNTEAFF. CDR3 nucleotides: TGTGCCAGTACCCCGGGACAGACAAACACTGAAGCTTTCTTT.

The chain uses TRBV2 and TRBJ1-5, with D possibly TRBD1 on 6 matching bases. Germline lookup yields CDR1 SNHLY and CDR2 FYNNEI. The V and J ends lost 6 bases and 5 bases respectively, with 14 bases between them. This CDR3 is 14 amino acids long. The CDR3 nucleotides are TGTGCCAGCAGCGGGCAGGGACAATATCAGCCCCAGCATTTT. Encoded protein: CASSGQGQYQPQHF.

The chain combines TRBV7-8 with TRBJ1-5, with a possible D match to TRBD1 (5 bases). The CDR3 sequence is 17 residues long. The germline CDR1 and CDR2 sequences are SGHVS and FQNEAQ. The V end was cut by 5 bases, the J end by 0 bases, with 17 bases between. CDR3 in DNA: TGTGCCAGCAGCCCGGGGGGAGCCCGCTATAGCAATCAGCCCCAGCATTTT. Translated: CASSPGGARYSNQPQHF.

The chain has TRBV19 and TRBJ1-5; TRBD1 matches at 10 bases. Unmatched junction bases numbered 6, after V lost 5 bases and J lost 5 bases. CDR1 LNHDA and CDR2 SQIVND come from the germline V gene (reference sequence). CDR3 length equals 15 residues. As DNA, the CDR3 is TGTGCCAGTAGTCAGGGACAGGGGAACGATCAGCCCCAGCATTTT. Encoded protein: CASSQGQGNDQPQHF.

The CDR3 nucleotides are TGTGCCAGCAGTTTATCGTTCGTCCGTGGTCGGGGGAATGGCTACACCTTC. The encoded protein is CASSLSFVRGRGNGYTF. This sequence joins TRBV27 and TRBJ1-2; a possible D gene is TRBD1 (5 bases). CDR1 is MNHEY and CDR2 is SMNVEV in the germline V gene (reference sequence). V dropped 0 bases and J dropped 6 bases, with 20 bases sitting between them. There are 17 residues in the CDR3.

CDR3 coding DNA: TGCGCCAGCAGCTTAGGGTCAGGGGGGATGGAGCCCCAGCATTTT. Protein sequence: CASSLGSGGMEPQHF. This rearrangement joins TRBV5-1 to TRBJ1-5; 7 bases are a match to TRBD1. The CDR3 contains 15 residues. Trimming cost V 2 bases and J 8 bases; bases outside gene matches: 10. CDR1 is SGHRS, CDR2 YFSETQ, per germline.

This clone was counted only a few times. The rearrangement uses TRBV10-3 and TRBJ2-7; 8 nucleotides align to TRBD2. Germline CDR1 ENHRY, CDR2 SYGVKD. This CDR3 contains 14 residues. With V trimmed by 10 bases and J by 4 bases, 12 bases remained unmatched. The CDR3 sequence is CATGIAGRGYEQYV. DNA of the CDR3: TGTGCCACCGGAATAGCGGGAAGGGGATACGAGCAGTACGTC.

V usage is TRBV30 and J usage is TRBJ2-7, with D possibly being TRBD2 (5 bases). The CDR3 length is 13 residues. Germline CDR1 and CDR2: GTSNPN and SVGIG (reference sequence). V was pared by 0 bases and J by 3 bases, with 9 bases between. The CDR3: CAWSVLRVYEQYF. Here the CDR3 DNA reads TGTGCCTGGAGTGTACTGAGGGTCTACGAGCAGTACTTC. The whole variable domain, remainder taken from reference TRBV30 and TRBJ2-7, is SQTIHQWPATLVQPVGSPLSLECTVEGTSNPNLYWYRQAAGRGLQLLFYSVGIGQISSEVPQNLSASRPQDRQFILSSKKLLLSDSGFYLCAWSVLRVYEQYFGPGTRLTVT.

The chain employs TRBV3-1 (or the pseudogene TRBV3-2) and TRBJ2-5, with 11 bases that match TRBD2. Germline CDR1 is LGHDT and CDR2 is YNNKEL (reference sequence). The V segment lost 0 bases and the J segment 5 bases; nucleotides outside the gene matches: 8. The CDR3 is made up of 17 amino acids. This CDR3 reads CASSQDRLAGGGETQYF. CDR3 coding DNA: TGTGCCAGCAGCCAAGATAGGCTAGCGGGAGGAGGGGAGACCCAGTACTTC.

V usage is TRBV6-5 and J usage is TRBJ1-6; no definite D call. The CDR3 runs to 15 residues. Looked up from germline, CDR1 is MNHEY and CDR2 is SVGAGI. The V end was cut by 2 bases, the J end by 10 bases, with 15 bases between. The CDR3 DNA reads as TGTGCCAGCAGTTACATCGGGAAGGGAGGGTCACCCCTCCACTTT. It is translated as CASSYIGKGGSPLHF.